One sample yielded the 30 T cell receptor beta chains listed below, sequenced in a study of T-cell reconstitution after alpha-beta-depleted transplantation in children. Preparation of the TCRbeta library used unique molecular identifiers. TCRdb independently ran MiXCR on the PCR reads; one entry per CDR3 protein. This table holds some 600,000 distinct CDR3 sequences, 16% found once. The material was PBMCs from the stem cell graft donor, obtained from the stem cell graft. Every receptor here comes from a human donor who donated a stem cell graft to a child with acute myeloid leukemia.

This clonotype turned up a few times. The chain has TRBV5-1 and TRBJ1-5; 7 bases map to TRBD1. The CDR3 totals 16 residues. Germline V gives CDR1 SGHRS, CDR2 YFSETQ. The V segment lost 4 bases and the J segment 4 bases; nucleotides outside the gene matches: 11. The CDR3 loop reads CASSPGGQTVNQPQHF. The CDR3, as DNA: TGCGCCAGCAGCCCAGGGGGACAGACCGTGAATCAGCCCCAGCATTTT.

This clonotype was observed at least ten times. V and J are TRBV6-5 and TRBJ2-7; possibly TRBD2 for D (5 bases). V lost 6 bases and J lost 6, with 9 bases in between. The CDR3 spans 11 residues. Per germline, CDR1 MNHEY and CDR2 SVGAGI. The CDR3 here is CASSHGGEQYF. CDR3 in DNA: TGTGCCAGCAGCCATGGAGGCGAGCAGTACTTC.

This clonotype has ten or more counts. The rearrangement joins TRBV24-1 to TRBJ2-2, with 7 positions matching TRBD1. V lost 7 bases to trimming and J lost 7 bases; unmatched junction nucleotides: 17. The V gene's germline CDR1 is KGHDR and CDR2 SFDVKD. The CDR3 is 17 residues long. The CDR3 bases are TGTGCCACCAGCTACTCCCGGGGACAGCTTCGTAACGGGGAGCTGTTTTTT. This gives the protein CATSYSRGQLRNGELFF.

Concerning this clonotype itself: At one boundary the junction diverges from the germline segment, which might be a read error. This chain uses TRBV12-3 or TRBV12-4 with TRBJ2-3; 7 bases fit TRBD1. The CDR3 is made up of 18 amino acids. The CDR3 protein is CTSSLTGTAKPSTDTQYF. As DNA, the CDR3 is TGTACCAGCAGTCTAACCGGGACAGCCAAACCTAGCACAGATACGCAGTATTTT.

This clonotype was detected ten times or more. The V and J genes are TRBV24-1 and TRBJ1-5, with 9 positions matching TRBD1. Germline CDR1 and CDR2: KGHDR and SFDVKD. J lost 1 base, V lost 11 bases, and 8 bases had no gene match. The CDR3 runs to 15 residues. In DNA, the CDR3 is TGTGCCATTTCTCCGGGACAGGGCAGCAATCAGCCCCAGCATTTT. It specifies CAISPGQGSNQPQHF.

Ten or more counts support this clonotype. The chain recombines TRBV20-1 with TRBJ2-3, with unresolved D. With 6 bases removed from V and 6 bases from J, the gap between germline ends came to 10 bases. This CDR3 is 11 amino acids long. Germline values: CDR1 DFQATT, CDR2 SNEGSKA (reference sequence). CDR3 nucleotides: TGCAGTGCACACACAGTGGATACGCAGTATTTT. This sequence encodes CSAHTVDTQYF.

This chain connects TRBV5-1 to TRBJ2-3; D unclear. The CDR3 has 15 amino acids. Germline lookup yields CDR1 SGHRS and CDR2 YFSETQ. Trimming cost V 0 bases and J 6 bases, with 14 bases left between them. The CDR3: CASSLEGQDVDTQYF. DNA for the CDR3: TGCGCCAGCAGCTTGGAGGGTCAGGACGTGGATACGCAGTATTTT.

This clonotype was counted a few times. The chain carries TRBV28 and TRBJ2-3, with 7 nucleotides matching TRBD1. This CDR3 has 12 amino acids. Germline V gene data show CDR1 as MDHEN and CDR2 as SYDVKM. V lost 8 bases to trimming and J lost 6 bases; unmatched junction nucleotides: 5. The CDR3 loop is CASQQGMDTQYF. The CDR3 DNA reads as TGTGCCAGCCAACAGGGGATGGATACGCAGTATTTT.

This clonotype was detected ten times or more. The genes are TRBV9 and TRBJ1-1, with D unresolved. CDR3 length: 14 residues. The V gene's germline CDR1 is SGDLS and CDR2 YYNGEE. Between the trimmed V and J ends, which lost 2 bases and 1 base, there was a span of 9 bases. CDR3 DNA: TGTGCCAGCAGCGTGAGGGTGGCGAACACTGAAGCTTTCTTT. Its translation: CASSVRVANTEAFF.

The CDR3 here is CASSSPRSYEQYV. The CDR3 DNA reads TGTGCCAGCAGTTCCCCCCGGAGTTACGAGCAGTACGTC. This chain uses TRBV28 with TRBJ2-7, with D uncertain. Germline V gene sequence: CDR1 MDHEN, CDR2 SYDVKM. The CDR3 extends over 13 amino acids. Trimming took 4 bases from V and 4 from J, leaving 11 bases between them.

This chain joins TRBV10-3 and TRBJ2-1; 8 bases map to TRBD2. The CDR3 loop spans 16 amino acids. V lost 2 bases to trimming and J lost 5 bases; unmatched junction nucleotides: 8. The germline V gene has CDR1 ENHRY and CDR2 SYGVKD. CDR3 coding DNA: TGTGCCATCAGTGAGCCTTTAGCGGGGACCCACAATGAGCAGTTCTTC. It yields the protein CAISEPLAGTHNEQFF.

The V call is TRBV2, the J call TRBJ2-1; D unresolved. V lost 7 bases, J lost 10 bases, and 17 bases lay in between. Germline assignment: CDR1 SNHLY and CDR2 FYNNEI. This CDR3 region has 13 residues. CDR3 nucleotide sequence: TGTGCCAGCACCAACGAGGCCGTTCAGGAGCAGTTCTTC. It translates to CASTNEAVQEQFF.

The chain employs TRBV7-9 and TRBJ1-2; D may be TRBD1 (6 bases). Trimming shortened V by 5 bases and J by 5 bases, and 15 bases separated the two germline ends. The CDR3 totals 14 residues. Germline V gene lookup returns CDR1 SEHNR and CDR2 FQNEAQ (reference sequence). DNA of the CDR3: TGTGCCAGCAGCGCGGGACAAGATACTTATGGCTACACCTTC. It encodes CASSAGQDTYGYTF.

The chain uses TRBV27 and TRBJ1-2; no clear D gene. This CDR3 region has 14 residues. Trimming removed 4 bases at V and 5 bases at J, with 14 bases between. Per germline, CDR1 MNHEY and CDR2 SMNVEV (reference sequence). The CDR3 spells CASSSRGHVYGYTF. The CDR3 nucleotides are TGTGCCAGCAGTTCACGAGGGCATGTGTATGGCTACACCTTC.

The rearrangement uses TRBV5-6 and TRBJ2-7; D perhaps matches TRBD2 (5 bases). CDR3 length: 14 amino acids. Between the trimmed V and J ends, which lost 0 bases and 5 bases, there was a span of 12 bases. Germline-derived CDR1 and CDR2 are SGHDT and YYEEEE. The CDR3, as DNA: TGTGCCAGCAGCTTGGGGCTGGGGAGCCACGAGCAGTACGTC. This translates into CASSLGLGSHEQYV.

This clonotype was seen only a few times. This chain connects TRBV20-1 to TRBJ2-7, with D uncertain. Germline-derived CDR1 and CDR2 are DFQATT and SNEGSKA (reference sequence). The CDR3 consists of 12 residues. V was pared by 3 bases and J by 2 bases, with 8 bases between. CDR3 DNA sequence: TGCAGTGCTAGGAGTAGAACCTACGAGCAGTACGTC. Translated: CSARSRTYEQYV.

The chain links TRBV28 to TRBJ1-3; TRBD1 matches 9 bases. Germline V gives CDR1 MDHEN, CDR2 SYDVKM. The CDR3 is 14 amino acids. V lost 7 bases, J lost 6 bases, and 7 bases stayed unmatched. In nucleotides, the CDR3 is TGTGCCAGCAACAGACAGGGGGAGAAAAACACCATATATTTT. Translating it yields CASNRQGEKNTIYF.

There are a few counts of this clonotype. V and J are TRBV5-1 and TRBJ1-1; D ambiguous. From germline, CDR1 is SGHRS and CDR2 YFSETQ. Trimming took off 0 bases at V and 3 bases at J, with 12 bases between the two ends. The CDR3 has 15 residues. CDR3 sequence (DNA): TGCGCCAGCAGCTTGGCTTTCAGGACCTACACTGAAGCTTTCTTT. It is translated as CASSLAFRTYTEAFF.

As to this clonotype: Relative to the germline gene, one junction end is altered; a read error may explain this. The chain couples TRBV20-1 to TRBJ2-7; maybe TRBD1 (6 bases). This CDR3 is built from 16 residues. Germline lookup yields CDR1 DFQATT and CDR2 SNEGSKA (reference sequence). Here the CDR3 reads CCARDMTGPKAYEQYF. In nucleotides, the CDR3 is TGCTGTGCTAGAGATATGACAGGCCCAAAGGCCTACGAGCAGTACTTC.

The chain's CDR3 is CASSYAGHTGELFF. CDR3 sequence (DNA): TGTGCCAGCAGTTACGCAGGACACACCGGGGAGCTGTTTTTT. The chain couples TRBV6-2 or TRBV6-3 to TRBJ2-2; no reliable D call. Germline lookup yields CDR1 MNHEY and CDR2 SVGEGT. This CDR3 contains 14 residues. Trimming left V 2 bases short and J 3 bases short, with 7 bases between.

This clonotype was found many times. The chain joins TRBV29-1 to TRBJ2-2, with D unclear. The CDR3 covers 14 residues. Germline-derived CDR1 and CDR2 are SQVTM and ANQGSEA. The V gene lost 0 bases and the J gene lost 6 bases, with 11 bases spanning the gap. The CDR3 here is CSVEDPDGSGELFF. CDR3 sequence (DNA): TGCAGCGTTGAAGATCCTGATGGGTCCGGGGAGCTGTTTTTT.

This clonotype was observed a handful of times. The gene calls are TRBV7-7 and TRBJ2-2; unclear D gene. Germline values: CDR1 SSHAT, CDR2 FNYEAQ (reference sequence). CDR3 size: 14 residues. Trimming took 5 bases from V and 5 from J, leaving 12 bases between them. The CDR3: CASSPRTETGELFF. CDR3 bases: TGTGCCAGCAGCCCCCGGACGGAAACCGGGGAGCTGTTTTTT.

V usage is TRBV5-1 and J usage is TRBJ1-1; a possible D gene is TRBD1 (6 bases). Germline CDR1 is SGHRS and CDR2 is YFSETQ. V was shortened by 4 bases and J by 2 bases, with 18 bases between the two germline ends. The CDR3 length is 16 residues. The CDR3 loop is CASSRRLTGTNTEAFF. CDR3 in DNA: TGCGCCAGCAGCCGGAGGCTAACAGGGACAAACACTGAAGCTTTCTTT.

The V call is TRBV4-2, the J call TRBJ2-2; 13 bases agree with TRBD2. The CDR3 loop spans 19 amino acids. V was pared by 0 bases and J by 5 bases, with 9 bases of the junction left unmatched. Germline V gives CDR1 LGHNA, CDR2 YNFKEQ. CDR3 region: CASSQDPLLAGGHTGELFF. CDR3 DNA: TGTGCCAGCAGCCAAGACCCCTTACTAGCGGGGGGGCATACCGGGGAGCTGTTTTTT.

Comment on this clonotype: A much larger clone lies one base from this, so it may be a read error. This CDR3 is missing its conserved last phenylalanine or tryptophan, likely due to a read error. V is TRBV5-1 and J is TRBJ2-1; D gene ambiguous. Trimming cost V 5 bases and J 8 bases, with 14 bases left between them. The germline gives CDR1 SGHRS, CDR2 YFSETQ. The CDR3 length is 13 residues. The CDR3 sequence is CASRGSLVDEQFY. The CDR3 bases are TGCGCCAGCAGGGGCAGTCTGGTCGATGAGCAGTTCTAC.

This chain uses TRBV7-2 with TRBJ2-1, with D possibly matching TRBD1 (6 bases). The germline CDR1 and CDR2 sequences are SGHTA and FQGNSA. V was pared by 2 bases and J by 2 bases, with 13 bases between. The CDR3 spans 16 residues. CDR3 residues: CASSLLGQGTYNEQFF. CDR3 sequence (DNA): TGTGCCAGCAGCTTATTGGGCCAGGGGACCTACAATGAGCAGTTCTTC.

Ten or more counts support this clonotype. This chain connects TRBV24-1 to TRBJ2-7, with D possibly TRBD1 on 6 matching bases. The germline V and J ends were trimmed by 4 bases and 2 bases, with 8 bases remaining between them. The CDR3 runs 13 residues. Germline V lookup: CDR1 KGHDR, CDR2 SFDVKD. CDR3 region: CATSEDRTYEQYF. The CDR3 nucleotides read TGTGCCACCAGTGAGGACAGAACCTACGAGCAGTACTTC.

This clonotype was seen only a few times. The V call is TRBV28, the J call TRBJ1-1; 9 nucleotides line up with TRBD1. This CDR3 is built from 15 residues. V shed 6 bases and J 1 base; nucleotides not matched to a gene: 6. CDR1 and CDR2 (germline): MDHEN, SYDVKM. The CDR3 DNA reads as TGTGCCAGCAGCACAGGGGGCGCGGGGAACACTGAAGCTTTCTTT. Protein: CASSTGGAGNTEAFF.

The table lists this clonotype with a few counts. The genes are TRBV28 and TRBJ1-5; 7 bases are shared with TRBD1. Germline loops: CDR1 MDHEN, CDR2 SYDVKM. The CDR3 totals 13 residues. V lost 4 bases, J lost 6 bases, and 3 bases stayed unmatched. The DNA for the CDR3 is TGTGCCAGCAGTTCAGGGGGAAGTCAGCCCCAGCATTTT. This translates into CASSSGGSQPQHF.

This chain joins TRBV12-3 or TRBV12-4 and TRBJ2-7; unclear D gene. V was clipped by 9 bases and J by 1 base, with 10 bases between them. The CDR3 runs to 12 residues. CDR3 coding DNA: TGTGCCAGTATGCAGGAGTCCTACGAGCAGTACTTC. It yields the protein CASMQESYEQYF.